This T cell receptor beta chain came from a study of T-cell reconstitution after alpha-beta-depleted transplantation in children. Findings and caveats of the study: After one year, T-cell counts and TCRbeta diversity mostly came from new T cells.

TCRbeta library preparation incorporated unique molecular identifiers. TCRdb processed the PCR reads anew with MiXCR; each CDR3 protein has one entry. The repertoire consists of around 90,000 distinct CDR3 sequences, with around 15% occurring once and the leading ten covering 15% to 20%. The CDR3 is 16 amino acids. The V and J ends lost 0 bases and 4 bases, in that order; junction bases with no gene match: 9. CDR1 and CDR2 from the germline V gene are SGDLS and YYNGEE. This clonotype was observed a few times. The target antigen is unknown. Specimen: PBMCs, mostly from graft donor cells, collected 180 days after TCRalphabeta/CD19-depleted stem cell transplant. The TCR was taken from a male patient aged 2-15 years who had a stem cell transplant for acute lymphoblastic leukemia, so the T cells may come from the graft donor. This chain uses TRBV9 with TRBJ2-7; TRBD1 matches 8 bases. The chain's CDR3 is CASSVGFETGEYEQYF. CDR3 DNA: TGTGCCAGCAGCGTAGGATTTGAGACAGGGGAATACGAGCAGTACTTC. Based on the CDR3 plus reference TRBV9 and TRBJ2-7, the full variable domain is DSGVTQTPKHLITATGQRVTLRCSPRSGDLSVYWYQQSLDQGLQFLIQYYNGEERAKGNILERFSAQQFPDLHSELNLSSLELGDSALYFCASSVGFETGEYEQYFGPGTRLTVT.